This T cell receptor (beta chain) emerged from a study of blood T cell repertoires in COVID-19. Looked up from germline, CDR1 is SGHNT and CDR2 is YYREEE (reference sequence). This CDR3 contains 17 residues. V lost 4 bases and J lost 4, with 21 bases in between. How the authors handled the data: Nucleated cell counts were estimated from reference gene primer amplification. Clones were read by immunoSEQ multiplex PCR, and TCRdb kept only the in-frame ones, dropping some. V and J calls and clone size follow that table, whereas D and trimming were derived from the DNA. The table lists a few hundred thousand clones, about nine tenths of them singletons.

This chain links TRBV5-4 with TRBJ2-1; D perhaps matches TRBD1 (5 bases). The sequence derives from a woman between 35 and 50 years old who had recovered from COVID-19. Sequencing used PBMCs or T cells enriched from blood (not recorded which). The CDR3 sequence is CASSRYIGALMYNEQFF. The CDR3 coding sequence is TGTGCCAGCAGCCGTTACATTGGGGCCTTGATGTACAATGAGCAGTTCTTC. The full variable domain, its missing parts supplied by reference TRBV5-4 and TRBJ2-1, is ETGVTQSPTHLIKTRGQQVTLRCSSQSGHNTVSWYQQALGQGPQFIFQYYREEENGRGNFPPRFSGLQFPNYSSELNVNALELDDSALYLCASSRYIGALMYNEQFFGPGTRLTVL.